These T cell receptor beta chains were read from a single sample in a study of B cell selection in AIRE deficiency. Profiled with immunoSEQ multiplex PCR; TCRdb holds only in-frame clones, not every one. Of roughly 23,000 clones in the sample, about 97% were seen once. Material for sequencing was conventional CD4+ T cells sorted from PBMCs. All receptors come from a human donor with AIRE deficiency. CDR3s include the opening cysteine and the closing phenylalanine or tryptophan. A D gene is named only where the DNA matches it firmly. Not all rows give a size; the values are once, few, many and, for expanded clones, a class.

V gene	D gene	J gene	clone size	CDR3 protein	CDR3 DNA
TRBV7-8	NA	TRBJ2-1	NA	CASSLRRLTVAEGYNEQFF	TGTGCCAGCAGCTTAAGACGTTTGACGGTAGCGGAGGGTTACAATGAGCAGTTCTTC
TRBV29-1	NA	TRBJ1-4	NA	CSVAAQANEKLFF	TGCAGCGTTGCAGCCCAGGCTAATGAAAAACTGTTTTTT
TRBV6-5	NA	TRBJ1-2	NA	CASSYGGGGYTF	TGTGCCAGCAGTTACGGGGGGGGTGGCTACACCTTC
TRBV2	NA	TRBJ1-1	NA	CASSEGVTEAFF	TGTGCCAGCAGTGAAGGAGTCACTGAAGCTTTCTTT
TRBV6-4	TRBD2	TRBJ2-1	NA	CASSEIAGGNEQFF	TGTGCCAGCAGTGAAATAGCGGGAGGCAATGAGCAGTTCTTC
TRBV10-3	NA	TRBJ2-2	NA	CAITPGRDGELFF	TGTGCCATCACCCCGGGTCGTGACGGGGAGCTGTTTTTT
TRBV15	NA	TRBJ2-3	NA	CATSRKRGSTDTQYF	TGTGCCACCAGCAGAAAACGCGGGAGCACAGATACGCAGTATTTT
TRBV6-6	NA	TRBJ2-7	NA	CASSSSETYEQYF	TGTGCCAGCAGTTCTAGCGAGACCTACGAGCAGTACTTC
TRBV7-2	TRBD2	TRBJ2-7	once	CASSLAPAGTYEQYF	TGTGCCAGCAGCTTAGCGCCAGCGGGGACCTACGAGCAGTACTTC
TRBV19	NA	TRBJ2-5	NA	CASSSKRAKYQETQYF	TGTGCCAGTAGTTCCAAACGGGCCAAGTACCAAGAGACCCAGTACTTC
TRBV30	TRBD2	TRBJ2-7	NA	CAWSVDWLAGMYF	TGTGCCTGGAGTGTAGATTGGCTAGCGGGGATGTACTTC
TRBV18	TRBD1	TRBJ1-1	NA	CASSGTANTEAFF	TGTGCCAGCTCCGGGACAGCGAACACTGAAGCTTTCTTT
TRBV6-5	TRBD1	TRBJ1-3	once	CASRLTGAGNTIYF	TGTGCCAGCAGGCTCACAGGGGCCGGAAACACCATATATTTT
TRBV7-9	TRBD1	TRBJ1-6	NA	CASSTASGTGGSPLHF	TGTGCCAGCAGCACAGCCTCCGGGACAGGGGGTTCACCCCTCCACTTT
TRBV4-1	TRBD1	TRBJ1-2	NA	CASSPTGTGGGYTF	TGCGCCAGCAGCCCTACGGGGACAGGGGGAGGCTACACCTTC
TRBV28	NA	TRBJ2-7	NA	CASTQFQGWGSYEQYF	TGTGCCAGCACCCAATTCCAAGGGTGGGGCTCCTACGAGCAGTACTTC
TRBV6-5	NA	TRBJ2-7	NA	CASSFIYPSYEQYF	TGTGCCAGCAGTTTCATTTATCCGTCCTACGAGCAGTACTTC
TRBV2	NA	TRBJ2-6	NA	CASSENSSGANVLTF	TGTGCCAGCAGTGAAAATAGCTCTGGGGCCAACGTCCTGACTTTC